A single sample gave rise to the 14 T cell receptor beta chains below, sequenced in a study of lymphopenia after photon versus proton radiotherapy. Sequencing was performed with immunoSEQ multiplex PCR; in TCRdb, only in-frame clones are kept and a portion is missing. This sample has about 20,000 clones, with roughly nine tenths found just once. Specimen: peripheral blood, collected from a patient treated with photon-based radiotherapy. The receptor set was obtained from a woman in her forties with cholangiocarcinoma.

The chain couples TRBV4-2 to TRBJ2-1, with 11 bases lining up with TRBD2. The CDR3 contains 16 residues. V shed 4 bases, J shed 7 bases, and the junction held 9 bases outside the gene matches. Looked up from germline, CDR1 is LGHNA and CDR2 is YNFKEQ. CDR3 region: CASSLETSGSQNEQFF. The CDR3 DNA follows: TGTGCCAGCAGCCTTGAAACTAGCGGGAGTCAAAATGAGCAGTTCTTC.

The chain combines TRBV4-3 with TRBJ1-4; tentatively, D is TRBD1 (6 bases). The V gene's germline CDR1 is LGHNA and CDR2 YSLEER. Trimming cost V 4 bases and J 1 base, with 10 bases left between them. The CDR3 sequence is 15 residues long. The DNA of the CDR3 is TGCGCCAGCAGCCCGAACAGGGTAACTAATGAAAAACTGTTTTTT. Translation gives CASSPNRVTNEKLFF.

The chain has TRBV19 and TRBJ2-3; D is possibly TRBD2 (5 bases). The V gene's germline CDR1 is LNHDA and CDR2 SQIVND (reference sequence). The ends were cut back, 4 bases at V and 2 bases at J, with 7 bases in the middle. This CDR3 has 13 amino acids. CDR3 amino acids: CASSNGVTDTQYF. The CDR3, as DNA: TGTGCCAGTAGTAACGGGGTCACAGATACGCAGTATTTT.

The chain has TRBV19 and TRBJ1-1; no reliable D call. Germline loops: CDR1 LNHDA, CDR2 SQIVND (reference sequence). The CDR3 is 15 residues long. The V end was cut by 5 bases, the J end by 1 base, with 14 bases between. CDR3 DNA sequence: TGTGCCAGTAGTGCCCCAAGACGGGCGAACACTGAAGCTTTCTTT. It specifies CASSAPRRANTEAFF. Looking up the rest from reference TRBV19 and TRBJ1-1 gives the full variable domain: DGGITQSPKYLFRKEGQNVTLSCEQNLNHDAMYWYRQDPGQGLRLIYYSQIVNDFQKGDIAEGYSVSREKKESFPLTVTSAQKNPTAFYLCASSAPRRANTEAFFGQGTRLTVV.

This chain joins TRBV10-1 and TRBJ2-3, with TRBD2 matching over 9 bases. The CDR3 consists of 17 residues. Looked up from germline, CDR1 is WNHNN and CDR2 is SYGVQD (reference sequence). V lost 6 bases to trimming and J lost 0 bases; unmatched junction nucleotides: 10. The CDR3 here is CASSAGTSPLSTDTQYF. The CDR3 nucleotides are TGCGCCAGCAGCGCCGGGACTAGCCCTCTTAGCACAGATACGCAGTATTTT.

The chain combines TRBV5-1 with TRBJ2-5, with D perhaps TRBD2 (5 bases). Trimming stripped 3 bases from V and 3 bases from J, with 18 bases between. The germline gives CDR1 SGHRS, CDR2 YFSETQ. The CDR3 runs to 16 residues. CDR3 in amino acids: CASSWMGRGLKETQYF. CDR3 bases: TGCGCCAGCAGCTGGATGGGTCGCGGGTTAAAAGAGACCCAGTACTTC.

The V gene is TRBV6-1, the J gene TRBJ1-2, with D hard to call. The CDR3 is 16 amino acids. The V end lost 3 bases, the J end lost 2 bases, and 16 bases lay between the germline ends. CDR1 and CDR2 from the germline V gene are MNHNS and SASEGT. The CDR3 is CASSDQRAASNYGYTF. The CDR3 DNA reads TGTGCCAGCAGTGACCAAAGGGCGGCCTCGAACTATGGCTACACCTTC.

CDR3 sequence: CASSYGLAGGPRDTQYF. CDR3 DNA sequence: TGCGCCAGCAGCTATGGACTAGCGGGGGGACCCCGGGATACGCAGTATTTT. The rearrangement joins TRBV5-1 to TRBJ2-3, with TRBD2 matching 14 bases. The CDR3 is 17 amino acids. V shed 3 bases and J 6 bases; nucleotides not matched to a gene: 9. CDR1 SGHRS and CDR2 YFSETQ come from the germline V gene. The entire variable domain, with the rest obtained from reference TRBV5-1 and TRBJ2-3, is as follows: KAGVTQTPRYLIKTRGQQVTLSCSPISGHRSVSWYQQTPGQGLQFLFEYFSETQRNKGNFPGRFSGRQFSNSRSEMNVSTLELGDSALYLCASSYGLAGGPRDTQYFGPGTRLTVL.

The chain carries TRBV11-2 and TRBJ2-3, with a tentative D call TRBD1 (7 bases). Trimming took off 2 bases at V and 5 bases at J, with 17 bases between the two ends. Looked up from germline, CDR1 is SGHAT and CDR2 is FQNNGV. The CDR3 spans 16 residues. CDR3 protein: CASSLLGGGRGDTQYF. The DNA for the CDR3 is TGTGCCAGCAGCTTATTAGGAGGGGGCAGGGGAGATACGCAGTATTTT.

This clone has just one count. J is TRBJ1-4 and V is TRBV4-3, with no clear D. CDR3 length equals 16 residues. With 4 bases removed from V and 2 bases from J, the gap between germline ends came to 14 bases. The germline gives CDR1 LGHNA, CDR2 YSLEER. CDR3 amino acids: CASSPRDQGTNEKLFF. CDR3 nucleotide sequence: TGCGCCAGCAGCCCCCGAGATCAAGGCACTAATGAAAAACTGTTTTTT.

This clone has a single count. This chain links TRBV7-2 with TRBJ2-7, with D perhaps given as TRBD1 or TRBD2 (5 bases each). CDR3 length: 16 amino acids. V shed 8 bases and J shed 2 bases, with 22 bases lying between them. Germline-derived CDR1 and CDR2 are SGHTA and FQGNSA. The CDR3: CASAVPMGVGPYEQYF. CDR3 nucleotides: TGTGCCAGCGCAGTCCCCATGGGGGTAGGGCCCTACGAGCAGTACTTC.

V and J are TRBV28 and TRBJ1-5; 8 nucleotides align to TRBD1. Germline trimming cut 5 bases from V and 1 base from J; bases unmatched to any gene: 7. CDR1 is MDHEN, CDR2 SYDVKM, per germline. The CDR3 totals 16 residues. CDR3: CASSPPDRASNQPQHF. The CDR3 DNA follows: TGTGCCAGCAGTCCCCCGGACAGGGCGAGCAATCAGCCCCAGCATTTT.

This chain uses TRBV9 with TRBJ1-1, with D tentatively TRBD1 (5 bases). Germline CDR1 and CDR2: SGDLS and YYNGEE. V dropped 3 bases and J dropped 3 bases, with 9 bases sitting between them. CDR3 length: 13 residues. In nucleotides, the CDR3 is TGTGCCAGCAGCGCCGGGGCACACACTGAAGCTTTCTTT. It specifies CASSAGAHTEAFF.

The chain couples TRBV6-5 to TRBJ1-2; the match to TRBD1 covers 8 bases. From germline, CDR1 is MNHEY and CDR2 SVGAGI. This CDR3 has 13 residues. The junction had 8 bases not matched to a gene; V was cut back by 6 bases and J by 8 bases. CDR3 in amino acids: CASRTGDRGGYTF. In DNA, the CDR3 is TGTGCCAGCAGGACAGGGGACCGGGGGGGCTACACCTTC.